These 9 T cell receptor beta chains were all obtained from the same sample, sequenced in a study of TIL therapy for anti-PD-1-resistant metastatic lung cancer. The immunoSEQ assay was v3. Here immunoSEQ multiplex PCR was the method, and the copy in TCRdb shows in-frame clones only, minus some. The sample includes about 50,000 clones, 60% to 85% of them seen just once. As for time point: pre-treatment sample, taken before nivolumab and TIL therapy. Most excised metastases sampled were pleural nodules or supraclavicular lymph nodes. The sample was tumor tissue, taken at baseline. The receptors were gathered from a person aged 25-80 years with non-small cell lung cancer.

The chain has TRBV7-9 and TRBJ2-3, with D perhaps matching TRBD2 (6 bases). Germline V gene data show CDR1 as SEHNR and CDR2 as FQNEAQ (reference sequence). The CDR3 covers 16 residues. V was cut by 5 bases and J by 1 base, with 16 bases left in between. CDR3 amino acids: CASSRRASLGTDTQYF. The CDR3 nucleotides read TGTGCCAGCAGCAGGAGGGCGTCTTTAGGCACAGATACGCAGTATTTT. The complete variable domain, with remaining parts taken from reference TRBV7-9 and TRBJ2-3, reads DTGVSQNPRHKITKRGQNVTFRCDPISEHNRLYWYRQTLGQGPEFLTYFQNEAQLEKSRLLSDRFSAERPKGSFSTLEIQRTEQGDSAMYLCASSRRASLGTDTQYFGPGTRLTVL.

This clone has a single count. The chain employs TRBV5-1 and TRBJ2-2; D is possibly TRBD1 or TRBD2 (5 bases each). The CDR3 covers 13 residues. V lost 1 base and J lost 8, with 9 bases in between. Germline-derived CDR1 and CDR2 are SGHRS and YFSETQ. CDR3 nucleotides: TGCGCCAGCAGCTTGAGAGGGGTAGGGGAGCTGTTTTTT. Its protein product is CASSLRGVGELFF.

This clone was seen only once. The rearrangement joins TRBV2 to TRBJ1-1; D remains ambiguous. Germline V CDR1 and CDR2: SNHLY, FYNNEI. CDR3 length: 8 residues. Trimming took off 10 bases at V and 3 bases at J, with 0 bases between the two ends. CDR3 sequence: CANTEAFF. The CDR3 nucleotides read TGTGCCAACACTGAAGCTTTCTTT.

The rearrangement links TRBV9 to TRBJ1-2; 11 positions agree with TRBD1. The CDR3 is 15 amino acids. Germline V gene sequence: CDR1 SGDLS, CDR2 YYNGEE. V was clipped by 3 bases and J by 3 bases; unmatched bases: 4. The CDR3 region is CASSGTGGDHYGYTF. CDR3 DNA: TGTGCCAGCAGCGGGACAGGGGGCGATCACTATGGCTACACCTTC.

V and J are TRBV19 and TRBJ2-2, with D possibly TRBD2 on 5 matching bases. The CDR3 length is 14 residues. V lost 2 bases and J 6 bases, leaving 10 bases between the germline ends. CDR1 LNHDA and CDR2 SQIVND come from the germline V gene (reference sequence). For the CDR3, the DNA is TGTGCCAGTAGTATAAAGGCACTAGCCGGGGAGCTGTTTTTT. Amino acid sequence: CASSIKALAGELFF.

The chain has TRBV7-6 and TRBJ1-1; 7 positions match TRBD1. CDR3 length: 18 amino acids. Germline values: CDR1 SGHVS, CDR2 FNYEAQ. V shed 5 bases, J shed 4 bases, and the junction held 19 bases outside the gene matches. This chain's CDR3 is CASSLVDRHDRVGTEAFF. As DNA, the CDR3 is TGTGCCAGCAGCCTAGTAGACAGGCATGACAGGGTGGGCACTGAAGCTTTCTTT.

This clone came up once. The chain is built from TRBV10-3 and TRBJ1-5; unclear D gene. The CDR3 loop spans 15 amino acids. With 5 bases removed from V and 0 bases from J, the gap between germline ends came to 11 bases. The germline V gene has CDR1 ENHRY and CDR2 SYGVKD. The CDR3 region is CAISLRGDSNQPQHF. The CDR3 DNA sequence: TGTGCCATCAGTCTCCGGGGAGATAGCAATCAGCCCCAGCATTTT.

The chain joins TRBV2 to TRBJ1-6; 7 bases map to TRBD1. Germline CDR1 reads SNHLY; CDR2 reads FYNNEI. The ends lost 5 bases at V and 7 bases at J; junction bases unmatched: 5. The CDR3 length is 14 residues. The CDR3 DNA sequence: TGTGCCAGCAGTTTTGACAGGGCGAATTCACCCCTCCACTTT. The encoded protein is CASSFDRANSPLHF.

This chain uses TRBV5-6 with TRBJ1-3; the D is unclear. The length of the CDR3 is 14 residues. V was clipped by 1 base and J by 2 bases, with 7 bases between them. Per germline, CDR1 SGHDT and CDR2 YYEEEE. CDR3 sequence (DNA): TGTGCCAGCAGCTTGTCCGGGCCTGGAAACACCATATATTTT. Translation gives CASSLSGPGNTIYF.